This entry lists 9 T cell receptor beta chains sequenced from one sample in a study of T cell responses to AZD1222 COVID-19 vaccine. Clones were read by immunoSEQ multiplex PCR, and TCRdb kept only the in-frame ones, dropping some. The profile shows approximately 140,000 clones, under 95% of them singletons. Sample: peripheral blood, taken on day 0 of MenACWY control vaccination. The receptor set was obtained from an adult in good health.

This chain joins TRBV10-3 and TRBJ1-6; a weak D match, TRBD1 (5 bases). Trimming pared 9 bases from V and 5 bases from J, leaving 14 bases between. This CDR3 region has 14 residues. In germline, CDR1 is ENHRY, CDR2 SYGVKD. The CDR3 bases are TGTGCCATGAAAGGGGACTCTGATAATTCACCCCTCCACTTT. Translation: CAMKGDSDNSPLHF.

The chain carries TRBV27 and TRBJ1-2; 9 nucleotides align to TRBD1. CDR1 is MNHEY, CDR2 SMNVEV, per germline (reference sequence). V dropped 4 bases and J dropped 3; count of bases not matched to a gene: 3. CDR3 length equals 14 residues. CDR3 protein: CASSSGQGYYGYTF. The CDR3 DNA reads TGTGCCAGCAGTTCCGGACAGGGGTACTATGGCTACACCTTC.

This clone has a handful of counts. The DNA for the CDR3 is TGTGCCAGCAGCCATCAACCCGAGGGGCAGGGGGGGGAAAAACTGTTTTTT. It codes for CASSHQPEGQGGEKLFF. The chain recombines TRBV4-2 with TRBJ1-4, with 7 nucleotides matching TRBD1. The CDR3 consists of 17 residues. V lost 3 bases and J lost 8; bases outside the gene matches: 15. Germline V gene sequence: CDR1 LGHNA, CDR2 YNFKEQ.

V gene TRBV3-1 (or the pseudogene TRBV3-2) combines with J gene TRBJ1-6; maybe TRBD1 (5 bases). V dropped 11 bases and J dropped 9 bases, with 11 bases sitting between them. Germline V gene data show CDR1 as LGHDT and CDR2 as YNNKEL (reference sequence). The CDR3 is made up of 11 amino acids. CDR3 in amino acids: CASGGGSPLHF. The CDR3 nucleotides read TGTGCCTCCGGGGGTGGTTCACCCCTCCACTTT.

This clone was seen more than once but under ten times. The chain carries TRBV7-2 and TRBJ2-7; D perhaps matches TRBD1 (7 bases). Trimming shortened V by 5 bases and J by 3 bases, and 14 bases separated the two germline ends. This CDR3 contains 14 residues. Per germline, CDR1 SGHTA and CDR2 FQGNSA. CDR3 coding DNA: TGTGCCAGCAGCACCCGACAGGGACTCTACGAGCAGTACTTC. Amino acid sequence: CASSTRQGLYEQYF.

This rearrangement joins TRBV27 to TRBJ2-7; a possible D gene is TRBD1 (6 bases). The ends were cut back, 5 bases at V and 6 bases at J, with 8 bases in the middle. The length of the CDR3 is 11 residues. In germline, CDR1 is MNHEY, CDR2 SMNVEV (reference sequence). CDR3 amino acids: CASSEGGEQYF. CDR3 nucleotides: TGTGCCAGCAGTGAAGGGGGCGAGCAGTACTTC.

The rearrangement uses TRBV7-6 and TRBJ1-6, with a weak D call TRBD1 (6 bases). CDR1 SGHVS and CDR2 FNYEAQ come from the germline V gene. CDR3 length: 15 residues. V dropped 5 bases and J dropped 4 bases, with 12 bases sitting between them. The CDR3 bases are TGTGCCAGCAGCCCGGGACACCTATATAATTCACCCCTCCACTTT. As protein: CASSPGHLYNSPLHF. Filled out from reference TRBV7-6 and TRBJ1-6, the complete variable domain reads GAGVSQSPRYKVTKRGQDVALRCDPISGHVSLYWYRQALGQGPEFLTYFNYEAQQDKSGLPNDRFSAERPEGSISTLTIQRTEQRDSAMYRCASSPGHLYNSPLHFGNGTRLTVT.

The rearrangement uses TRBV5-6 and TRBJ2-1; D possibly corresponds to TRBD2 (5 bases). The V end was cut by 0 bases, the J end by 2 bases, with 12 bases between. CDR1 and CDR2 (germline): SGHDT, YYEEEE. The CDR3 consists of 16 residues. CDR3 residues: CASSLAEVYPYNEQFF. Here the CDR3 DNA reads TGTGCCAGCAGCTTGGCGGAGGTCTACCCCTACAATGAGCAGTTCTTC.

The chain carries TRBV11-2 and TRBJ1-1, with 7 bases aligning to TRBD1. The CDR3 has 14 residues. The V gene's germline CDR1 is SGHAT and CDR2 FQNNGV. The ends lost 2 bases at V and 4 bases at J; junction bases unmatched: 4. The CDR3 DNA reads as TGTGCCAGCAGCTTATCCAGGGGGGGCACTGAAGCTTTCTTT. Its protein is CASSLSRGGTEAFF.